Included here is one TCR beta chain sequence, with context. Its target is not known. The whole isolated RNA underwent reverse transcription, so sequencing captured expressed TCRB transcripts. Method: immunoSEQ multiplex PCR; TCRdb's copy keeps in-frame clones and lacks some. The sample lists 620,000 or so clones; 15% to 17% were seen once. This record comes from a study of beta chain features in type 1 diabetes. Notes on the study in general: These data did not resolve whether HLA type affects TCRB rearrangement. Sequencing used cDNA, and cells with high TCR expression could therefore be over-represented. PCR could preferentially amplify shorter templates, alike in patients and controls.

Between the trimmed V and J ends, which lost 5 bases and 6 bases, there was a span of 8 bases. Germline CDR1 is SEHNR and CDR2 is FQNEAQ (reference sequence). The CDR3 has 12 residues. It was one heparinised blood draw, averaging approximately 100 mL, that each donor gave. The V and J genes are TRBV7-9 and TRBJ1-3; D not resolved. The receptor's source is a young man in good health. Sequenced: naive CD4+ T cells from blood. CDR3 sequence: CASSPPTNTIYF. The CDR3 bases are TGTGCCAGCAGCCCCCCGACAAACACCATATATTTT.